This T cell receptor beta chain comes out of a study of shared clonotypes between healthy human individuals. This table comes from immunoSEQ multiplex PCR, and its TCRdb copy is limited to in-frame clones, with some not included. This repertoire shows about 980,000 clones, 76% found once; its top ten account for about 1.5%. There are 15 residues in the CDR3. The germline V gene encodes CDR1 MNHEY and CDR2 SVGAGI. V was clipped by 0 bases and J by 0 bases, with 8 bases between them. This chain links TRBV6-5 with TRBJ1-1; D remains ambiguous. Source material: memory CD4+ T cells sorted from blood. Subset here: CD45RA-negative fraction. The sequence came from a man aged 18 to 35 in good health. The CDR3 nucleotides are TGTGCCAGCAGTTACTCAGGGCTCATGAACACTGAAGCTTTCTTT. It is translated as CASSYSGLMNTEAFF.